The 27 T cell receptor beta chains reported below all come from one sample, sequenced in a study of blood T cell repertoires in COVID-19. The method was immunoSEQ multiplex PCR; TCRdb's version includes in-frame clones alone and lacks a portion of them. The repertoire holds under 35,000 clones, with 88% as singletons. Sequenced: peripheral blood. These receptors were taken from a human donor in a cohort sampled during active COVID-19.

The DNA of the CDR3 is TGTGCCAGCAGTGGGCGGCTAGCGGCCACAGATACGCAGTATTTT. Its translation: CASSGRLAATDTQYF. V is TRBV25-1 and J is TRBJ2-3; 7 bases fit TRBD2. V lost 4 bases to trimming and J lost 2 bases; unmatched junction nucleotides: 6. CDR1 MGHDK and CDR2 SYGVNS come from the germline V gene. This CDR3 spans 15 amino acids. The full variable domain, in which reference TRBV25-1 and TRBJ2-3 provide the parts outside the CDR3, is EADIYQTPRYLVIGTGKKITLECSQTMGHDKMYWYQQDPGMELHLIHYSYGVNSTEKGDLSSESTVSRIRTEHFPLTLESARPSHTSQYLCASSGRLAATDTQYFGPGTRLTVL.

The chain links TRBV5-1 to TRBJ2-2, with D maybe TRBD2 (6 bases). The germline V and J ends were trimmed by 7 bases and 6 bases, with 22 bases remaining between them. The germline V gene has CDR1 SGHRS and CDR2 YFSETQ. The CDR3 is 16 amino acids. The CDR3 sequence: CASSGGVRGYAGELFF. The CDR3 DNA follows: TGCGCCAGCTCCGGAGGGGTTCGGGGTTACGCCGGGGAGCTGTTTTTT.

The CDR3 bases are TGTGCCAGCAGTTACTCGGGGACAGGGACCACCGGGGAGCTGTTTTTT. Translating gives CASSYSGTGTTGELFF. The rearrangement links TRBV6-6 to TRBJ2-2; 9 positions agree with TRBD1. The CDR3 has 16 residues. Germline trimming cut 0 bases from V and 4 bases from J; bases unmatched to any gene: 3. Germline assignment: CDR1 MNHNY and CDR2 SVGAGI (reference sequence).

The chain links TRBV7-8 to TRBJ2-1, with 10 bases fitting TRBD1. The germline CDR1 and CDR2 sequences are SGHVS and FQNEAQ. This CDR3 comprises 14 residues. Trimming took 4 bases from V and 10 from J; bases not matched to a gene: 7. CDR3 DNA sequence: TGTGCCAGCAGCTCCCGACAGGGGGCTTGGGAGCAGTTCTTC. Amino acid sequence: CASSSRQGAWEQFF.

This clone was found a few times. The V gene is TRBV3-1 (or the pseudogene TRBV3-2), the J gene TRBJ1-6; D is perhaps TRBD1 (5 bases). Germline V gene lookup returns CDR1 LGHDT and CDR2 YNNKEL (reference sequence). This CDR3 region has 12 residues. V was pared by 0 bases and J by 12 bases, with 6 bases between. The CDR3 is CASSQEGGPLHF. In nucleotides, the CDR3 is TGTGCCAGCAGCCAAGAGGGGGGACCCCTCCACTTT.

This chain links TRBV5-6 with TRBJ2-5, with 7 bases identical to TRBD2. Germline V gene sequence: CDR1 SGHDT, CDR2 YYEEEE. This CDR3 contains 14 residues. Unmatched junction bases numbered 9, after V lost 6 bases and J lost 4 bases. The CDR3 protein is CASMLTGGRETQYF. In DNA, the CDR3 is TGTGCCAGCATGCTCACGGGGGGACGAGAGACCCAGTACTTC. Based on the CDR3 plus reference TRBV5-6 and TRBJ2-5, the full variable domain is DAGVTQSPTHLIKTRGQQVTLRCSPKSGHDTVSWYQQALGQGPQFIFQYYEEEERQRGNFPDRFSGHQFPNYSSELNVNALLLGDSALYLCASMLTGGRETQYFGPGTRLLVL.

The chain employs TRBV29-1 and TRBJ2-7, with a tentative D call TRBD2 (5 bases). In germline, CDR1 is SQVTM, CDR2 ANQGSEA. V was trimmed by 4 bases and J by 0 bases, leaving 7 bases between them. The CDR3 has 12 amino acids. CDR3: CSVVGSSYEQYF. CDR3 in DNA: TGCAGCGTTGTGGGGAGCTCCTACGAGCAGTACTTC.

CDR3: CASSPTSGGSYNEQFF. The CDR3 bases are TGTGCCAGTAGTCCTACTAGCGGGGGCTCCTACAATGAGCAGTTCTTC. The chain couples TRBV19 to TRBJ2-1; 11 bases fit TRBD2. J gave up 0 bases and V 5 bases, and 3 bases lay outside the gene matches. CDR3 length: 16 residues. Per germline, CDR1 LNHDA and CDR2 SQIVND (reference sequence).

CDR3 nucleotides: TGTGCCACCAGTGACGCCGGGACTAGCAGAGAGACCCAGTACTTC. Protein: CATSDAGTSRETQYF. The rearrangement links TRBV24-1 to TRBJ2-5, with 9 bases matching TRBD2. The V gene end was trimmed by 4 bases and the J gene end by 4 bases; junction bases not matched to a gene: 6. CDR3 length equals 15 residues. Germline loops: CDR1 KGHDR, CDR2 SFDVKD.

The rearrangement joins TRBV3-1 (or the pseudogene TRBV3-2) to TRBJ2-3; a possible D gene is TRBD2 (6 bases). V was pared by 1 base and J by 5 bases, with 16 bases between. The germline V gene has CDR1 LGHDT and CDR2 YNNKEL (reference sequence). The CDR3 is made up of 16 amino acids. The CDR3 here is CASSQGGGWSEDTQYF. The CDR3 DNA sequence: TGTGCCAGCAGCCAAGGAGGAGGGTGGTCGGAAGATACGCAGTATTTT.

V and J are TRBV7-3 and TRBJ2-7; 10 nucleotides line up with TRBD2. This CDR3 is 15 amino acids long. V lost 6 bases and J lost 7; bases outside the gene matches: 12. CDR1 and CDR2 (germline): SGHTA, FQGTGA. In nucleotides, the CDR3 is TGTGCCAGCAGTGAAAGCGGGGGGGCCTCGCAGGAGCAGTACTTC. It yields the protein CASSESGGASQEQYF.

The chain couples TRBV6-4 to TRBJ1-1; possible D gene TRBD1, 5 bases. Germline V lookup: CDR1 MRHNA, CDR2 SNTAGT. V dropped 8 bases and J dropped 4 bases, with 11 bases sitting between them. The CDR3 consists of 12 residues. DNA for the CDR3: TGTGCCAGCGCCAACGGGGGCACTGAAGCTTTCTTT. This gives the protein CASANGGTEAFF.

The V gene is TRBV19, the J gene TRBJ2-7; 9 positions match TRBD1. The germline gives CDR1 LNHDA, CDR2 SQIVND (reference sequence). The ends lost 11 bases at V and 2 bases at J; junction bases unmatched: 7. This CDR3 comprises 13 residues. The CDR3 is CAVGGQGPYEQYF. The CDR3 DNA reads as TGTGCCGTTGGGGGACAGGGACCCTACGAGCAGTACTTC. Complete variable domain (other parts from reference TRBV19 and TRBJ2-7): DGGITQSPKYLFRKEGQNVTLSCEQNLNHDAMYWYRQDPGQGLRLIYYSQIVNDFQKGDIAEGYSVSREKKESFPLTVTSAQKNPTAFYLCAVGGQGPYEQYFGPGTRLTVT.

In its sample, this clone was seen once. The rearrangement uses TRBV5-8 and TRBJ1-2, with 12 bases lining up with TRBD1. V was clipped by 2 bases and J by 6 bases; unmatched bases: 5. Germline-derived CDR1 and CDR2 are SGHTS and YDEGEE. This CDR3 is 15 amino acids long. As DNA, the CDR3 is TGTGCCAGCAGCTTCGGGACAGGGGGCGCAAATGGCTACACCTTC. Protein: CASSFGTGGANGYTF.

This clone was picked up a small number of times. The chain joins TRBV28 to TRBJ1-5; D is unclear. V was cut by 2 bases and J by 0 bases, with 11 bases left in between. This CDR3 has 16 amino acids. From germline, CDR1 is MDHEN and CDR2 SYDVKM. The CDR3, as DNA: TGTGCCAGCAGTTTAGTCGAGCTTACTAGCAATCAGCCCCAGCATTTT. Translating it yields CASSLVELTSNQPQHF.

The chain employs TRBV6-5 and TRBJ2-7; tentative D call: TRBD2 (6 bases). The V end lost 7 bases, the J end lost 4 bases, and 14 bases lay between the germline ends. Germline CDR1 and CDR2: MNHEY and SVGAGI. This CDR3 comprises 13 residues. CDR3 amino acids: CASNGGDQYEQYF. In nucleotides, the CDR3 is TGTGCCAGCAATGGCGGGGACCAGTACGAGCAGTACTTC.

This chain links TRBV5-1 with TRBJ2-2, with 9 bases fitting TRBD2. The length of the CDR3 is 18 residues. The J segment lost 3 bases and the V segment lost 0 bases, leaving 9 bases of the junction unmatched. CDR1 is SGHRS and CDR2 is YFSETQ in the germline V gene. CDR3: CASSLAAGGVRDTGELFF. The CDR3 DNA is TGCGCCAGCAGCTTGGCAGCGGGGGGAGTTAGAGACACCGGGGAGCTGTTTTTT.

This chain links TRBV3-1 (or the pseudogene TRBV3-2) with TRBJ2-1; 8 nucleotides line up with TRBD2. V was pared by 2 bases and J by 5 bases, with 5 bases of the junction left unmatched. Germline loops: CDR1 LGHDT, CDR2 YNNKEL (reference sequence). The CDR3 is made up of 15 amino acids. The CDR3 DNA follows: TGTGCCAGCAGCCAATTTAGCGGGGCTAACAATGAGCAGTTCTTC. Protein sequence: CASSQFSGANNEQFF.

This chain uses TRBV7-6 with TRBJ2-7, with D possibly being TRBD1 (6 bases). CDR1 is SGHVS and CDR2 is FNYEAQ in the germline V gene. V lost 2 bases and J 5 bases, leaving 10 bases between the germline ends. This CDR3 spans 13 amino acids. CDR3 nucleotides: TGTGCCAGCAGCTTACAGGGGACGGACGAGCAGTACTTC. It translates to CASSLQGTDEQYF.

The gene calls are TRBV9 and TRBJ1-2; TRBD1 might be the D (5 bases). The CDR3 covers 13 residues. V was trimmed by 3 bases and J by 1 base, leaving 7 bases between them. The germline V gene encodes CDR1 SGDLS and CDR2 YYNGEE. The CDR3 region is CASSGQFNYGYTF. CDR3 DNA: TGTGCCAGCAGCGGACAGTTTAACTATGGCTACACCTTC. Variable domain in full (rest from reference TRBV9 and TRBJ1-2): DSGVTQTPKHLITATGQRVTLRCSPRSGDLSVYWYQQSLDQGLQFLIQYYNGEERAKGNILERFSAQQFPDLHSELNLSSLELGDSALYFCASSGQFNYGYTFGSGTRLTVV.

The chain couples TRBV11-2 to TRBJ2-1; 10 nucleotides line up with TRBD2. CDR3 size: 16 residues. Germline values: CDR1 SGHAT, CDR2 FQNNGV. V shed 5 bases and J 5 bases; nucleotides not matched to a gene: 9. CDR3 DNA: TGTGCCAGCAGCCACGGCAGGACTAGCGGCAACAATGAGCAGTTCTTC. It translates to CASSHGRTSGNNEQFF. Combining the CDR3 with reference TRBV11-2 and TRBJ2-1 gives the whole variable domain EAGVAQSPRYKIIEKRQSVAFWCNPISGHATLYWYQQILGQGPKLLIQFQNNGVVDDSQLPKDRFSAERLKGVDSTLKIQPAKLEDSAVYLCASSHGRTSGNNEQFFGPGTRLTVL.

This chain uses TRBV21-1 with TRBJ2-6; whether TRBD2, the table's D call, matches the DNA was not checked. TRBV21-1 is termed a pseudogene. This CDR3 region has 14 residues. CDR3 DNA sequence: TGTGCCAGCAGCAAATGGCCGGGGTTATACGTCCTGACTTTC. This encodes CASSKWPGLYVLTF.

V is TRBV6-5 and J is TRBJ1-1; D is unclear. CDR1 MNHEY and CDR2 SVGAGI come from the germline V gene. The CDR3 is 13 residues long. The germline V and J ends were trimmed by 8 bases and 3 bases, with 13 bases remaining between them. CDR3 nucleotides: TGTGCCAGCCGCGAGGCCGGGGACACTGAAGCTTTCTTT. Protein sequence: CASREAGDTEAFF.

The CDR3 spells CASSPRQGFYEQYF. The CDR3 DNA reads as TGTGCCAGCAGCCCCAGACAGGGGTTTTACGAGCAGTACTTC. The chain uses TRBV7-9 and TRBJ2-7, with TRBD1 identical over 8 bases. The CDR3 sequence is 14 residues long. The J segment lost 4 bases and the V segment lost 5 bases, leaving 7 bases of the junction unmatched. Germline V CDR1 and CDR2: SEHNR, FQNEAQ (reference sequence). Drawing the rest from reference TRBV7-9 and TRBJ2-7, the complete variable domain is DTGVSQNPRHKITKRGQNVTFRCDPISEHNRLYWYRQTLGQGPEFLTYFQNEAQLEKSRLLSDRFSAERPKGSFSTLEIQRTEQGDSAMYLCASSPRQGFYEQYFGPGTRLTVT.

The CDR3 here is CASSLGLFPYEQYF. In DNA form, the CDR3 reads TGTGCCAGCAGCCTCGGACTATTCCCCTACGAGCAGTACTTC. The chain is built from TRBV7-2 and TRBJ2-7; weak D call: TRBD2 (6 bases). Germline CDR1 SGHTA, CDR2 FQGNSA. The CDR3 runs to 14 residues. V lost 5 bases, J lost 2 bases, and 13 bases lay in between.

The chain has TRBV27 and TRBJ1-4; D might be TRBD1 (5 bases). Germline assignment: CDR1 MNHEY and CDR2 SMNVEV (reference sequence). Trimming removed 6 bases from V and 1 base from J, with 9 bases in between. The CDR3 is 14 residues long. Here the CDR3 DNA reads TGTGCCAGCAGACGCGGACAAACTAATGAAAAACTGTTTTTT. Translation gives CASRRGQTNEKLFF.

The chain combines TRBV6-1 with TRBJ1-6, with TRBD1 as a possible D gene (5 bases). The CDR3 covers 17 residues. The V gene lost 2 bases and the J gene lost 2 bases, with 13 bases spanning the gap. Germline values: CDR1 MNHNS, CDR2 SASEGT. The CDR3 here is CASSESQVGTYNSPLHF. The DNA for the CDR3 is TGTGCCAGCAGTGAATCACAGGTTGGGACCTATAATTCACCCCTCCACTTT.